This T cell receptor beta chain was sequenced for a study of breast tumors, draining lymph nodes, adjacent tissues. V trimming: 7 bases; J trimming: 5 bases; junction bases outside the gene matches: 7. Germline V gene data show CDR1 as SQVTM and CDR2 as ANQGSEA. The CDR3 runs 13 residues. The lymph nodes were axillary draining lymph nodes from breast cancer patients. TCRdb re-derived calls from the multiplex PCR reads in MiXCR, one entry per CDR3 protein. The table lists over 200,000 distinct CDR3 sequences, around 32% of them singletons. Sequenced material: axillary lymph node tissue. The chain recombines TRBV29-1 with TRBJ2-3, with TRBD1 matching 9 bases. This TCR was recovered from a female donor with breast cancer. Some clones in this sample may be carry-over from other donors' samples. In DNA, the CDR3 is TGCAGCGGCTGGGACAGGGAGGGAGATACGCAGTATTTT. This sequence encodes CSGWDREGDTQYF.